This TCR beta chain was recorded in a study of T-cell memory formation after mild COVID-19. Study context: Across donors, TCR clusters were largely donor specific. Regarding the study as a whole: Clones which contracted sat mainly in CM and EM if CD4+, and in EMRA if CD8+. Some clones that responded turned up in pre-infection memory, which suggests that cross-reactive memory joined in. Among clones contracting day 15 to 85, CD4/CD8 was balanced, whereas later expanders leaned CD4+.

In regard to this clonotype: Its antigen is not known.

Germline V lookup: CDR1 MNHEY, CDR2 SVGEGT. Deletions cut 2 bases from V and 1 base from J, with 17 bases between. CDR3 size: 17 residues. TCRdb itself ran the 5' RACE reads through MiXCR, one entry per CDR3 protein. The table lists a few hundred thousand distinct CDR3 sequences, roughly 21% of them singletons. This chain connects TRBV6-2 or TRBV6-3 to TRBJ1-1; weak D call: TRBD1 (5 bases). Sequencing input: PBMCs or a T cell subset sorted from them (not recorded which). The TCR sequence derives from a man in his late teens or twenties who had mild COVID-19 (a few samples of this study predate the infection). Cell type and time point are not known. This CDR3 is CASSYELFRDSNTEAFF. The CDR3 bases are TGTGCCAGCAGTTACGAGCTGTTCAGGGATTCGAACACTGAAGCTTTCTTT.